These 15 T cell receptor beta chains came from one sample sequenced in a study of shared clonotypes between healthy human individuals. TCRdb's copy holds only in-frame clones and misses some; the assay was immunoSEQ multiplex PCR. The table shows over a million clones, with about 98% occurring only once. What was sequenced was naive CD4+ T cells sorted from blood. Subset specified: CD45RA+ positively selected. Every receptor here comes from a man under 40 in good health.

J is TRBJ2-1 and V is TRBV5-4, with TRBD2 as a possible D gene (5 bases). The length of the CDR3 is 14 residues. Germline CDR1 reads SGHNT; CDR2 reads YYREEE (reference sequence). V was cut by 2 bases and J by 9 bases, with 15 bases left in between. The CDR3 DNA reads TGTGCCAGCAGCTTCGGGGTAGGCTTCGGTGAGCAGTTCTTC. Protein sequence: CASSFGVGFGEQFF.

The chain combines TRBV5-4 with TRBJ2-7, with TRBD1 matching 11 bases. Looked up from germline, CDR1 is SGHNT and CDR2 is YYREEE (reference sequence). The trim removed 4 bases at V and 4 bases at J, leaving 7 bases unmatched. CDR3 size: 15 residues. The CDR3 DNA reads TGTGCCAGCAGCGAAGCCGGGACAGGGGGGTACGAGCAGTACTTC. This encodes CASSEAGTGGYEQYF.

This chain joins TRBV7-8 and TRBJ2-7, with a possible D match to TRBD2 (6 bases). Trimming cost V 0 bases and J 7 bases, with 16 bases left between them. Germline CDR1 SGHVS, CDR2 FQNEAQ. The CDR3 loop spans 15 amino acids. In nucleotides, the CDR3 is TGTGCCAGCAGCTTAGCTACGCGGGACCCTCGAGAGCAGTACTTC. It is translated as CASSLATRDPREQYF.

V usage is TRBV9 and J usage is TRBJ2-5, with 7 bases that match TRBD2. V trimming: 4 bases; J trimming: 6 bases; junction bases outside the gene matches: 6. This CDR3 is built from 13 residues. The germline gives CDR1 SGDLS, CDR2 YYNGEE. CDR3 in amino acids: CASSIREGQTQYF. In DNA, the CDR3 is TGTGCCAGCAGCATCAGGGAGGGTCAGACCCAGTACTTC.

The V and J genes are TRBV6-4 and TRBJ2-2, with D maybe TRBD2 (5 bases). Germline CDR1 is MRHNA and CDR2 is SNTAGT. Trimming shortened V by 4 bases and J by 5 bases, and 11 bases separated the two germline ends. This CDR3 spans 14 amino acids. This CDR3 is CASSGLAGTGELFF. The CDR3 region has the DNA TGTGCCAGCAGTGGGCTAGCCGGGACCGGGGAGCTGTTTTTT.

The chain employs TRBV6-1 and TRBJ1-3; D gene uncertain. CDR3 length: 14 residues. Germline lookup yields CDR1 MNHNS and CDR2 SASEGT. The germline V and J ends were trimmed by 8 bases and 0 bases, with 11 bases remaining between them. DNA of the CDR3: TGTGCCAGCTTGATGGGTGTCTCTGGAAACACCATATATTTT. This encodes CASLMGVSGNTIYF.

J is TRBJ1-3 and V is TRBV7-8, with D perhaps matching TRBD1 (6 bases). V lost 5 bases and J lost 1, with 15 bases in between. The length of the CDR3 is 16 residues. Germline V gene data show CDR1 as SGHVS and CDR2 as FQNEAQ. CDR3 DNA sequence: TGTGCCAGCAGCAAGCGGGGGCGATGGTCTGGAAACACCATATATTTT. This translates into CASSKRGRWSGNTIYF.

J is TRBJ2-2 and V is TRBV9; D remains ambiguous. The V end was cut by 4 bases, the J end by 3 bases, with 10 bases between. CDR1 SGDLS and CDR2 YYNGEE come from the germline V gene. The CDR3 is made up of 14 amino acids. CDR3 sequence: CASSPSMDTGELFF. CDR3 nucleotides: TGTGCCAGCAGCCCCTCGATGGACACCGGGGAGCTGTTTTTT. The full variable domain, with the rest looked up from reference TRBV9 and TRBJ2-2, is DSGVTQTPKHLITATGQRVTLRCSPRSGDLSVYWYQQSLDQGLQFLIQYYNGEERAKGNILERFSAQQFPDLHSELNLSSLELGDSALYFCASSPSMDTGELFFGEGSRLTVL.

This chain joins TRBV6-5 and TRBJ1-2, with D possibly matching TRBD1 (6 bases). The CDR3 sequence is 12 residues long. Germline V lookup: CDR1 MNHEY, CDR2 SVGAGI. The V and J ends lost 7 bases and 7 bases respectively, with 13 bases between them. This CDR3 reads CASISGVGGYTF. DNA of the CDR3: TGTGCCAGCATTTCAGGGGTGGGTGGCTACACCTTC.

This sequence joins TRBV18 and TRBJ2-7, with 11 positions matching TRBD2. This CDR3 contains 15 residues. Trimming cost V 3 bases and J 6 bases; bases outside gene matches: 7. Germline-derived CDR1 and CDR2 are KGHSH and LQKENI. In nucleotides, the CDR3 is TGTGCCAGCTCACCCCCTAGGCTAGCGGGAGGCGAGCAGTACTTC. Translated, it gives CASSPPRLAGGEQYF.

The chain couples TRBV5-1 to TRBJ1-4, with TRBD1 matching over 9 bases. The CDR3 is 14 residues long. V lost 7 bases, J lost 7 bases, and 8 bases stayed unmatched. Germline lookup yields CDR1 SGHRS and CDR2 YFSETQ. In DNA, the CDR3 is TGCGCCAGCTGCCGGACAGGGGCTCGTGAAAAACTGTTTTTT. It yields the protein CASCRTGAREKLFF.

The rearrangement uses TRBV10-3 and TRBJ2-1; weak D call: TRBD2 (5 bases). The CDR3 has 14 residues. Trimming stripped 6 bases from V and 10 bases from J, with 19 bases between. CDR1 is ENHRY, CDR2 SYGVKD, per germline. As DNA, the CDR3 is TGTGCCATCAGGGGAGAGTCCCTAGCCAGCGAGCAGTTCTTC. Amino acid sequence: CAIRGESLASEQFF.

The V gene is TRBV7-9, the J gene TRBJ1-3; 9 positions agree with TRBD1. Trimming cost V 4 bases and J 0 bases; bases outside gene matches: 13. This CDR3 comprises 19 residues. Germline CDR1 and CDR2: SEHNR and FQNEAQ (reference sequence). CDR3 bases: TGTGCCAGCAGCTCGATCCCATTTTCACAGGGGGCCTCTGGAAACACCATATATTTT. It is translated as CASSSIPFSQGASGNTIYF.

The CDR3 protein is CASKKAVGHEQYF. The CDR3 nucleotides are TGTGCCAGCAAGAAGGCTGTTGGCCACGAGCAGTACTTC. V and J are TRBV6-5 and TRBJ2-7, with D uncertain. Looked up from germline, CDR1 is MNHEY and CDR2 is SVGAGI. V shed 7 bases and J shed 5 bases, with 15 bases lying between them. CDR3 length: 13 amino acids.

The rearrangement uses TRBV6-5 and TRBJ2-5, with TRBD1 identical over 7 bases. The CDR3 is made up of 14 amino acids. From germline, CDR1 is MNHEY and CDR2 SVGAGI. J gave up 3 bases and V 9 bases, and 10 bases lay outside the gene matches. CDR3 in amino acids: CASQKGAWEETQYF. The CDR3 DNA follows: TGTGCCAGTCAAAAGGGGGCTTGGGAAGAGACCCAGTACTTC.